The 16 T cell receptor beta chains below all came from one sample that was sequenced in a study of cytomegalovirus exposure and HLA in healthy donors. Primers for the PCR totalled 60 Vbeta and 13 Jbeta. TCRdb's table, derived via immunoSEQ multiplex PCR, lists solely in-frame clones and lacks some. Here the sample table reports 150,000 to 200,000 clones. What was sequenced was PBMCs. Source of these receptors: a man aged 30 to 39 in good health and CMV-seronegative.

J is TRBJ1-2 and V is TRBV13, with 10 bases matching TRBD1. V shed 3 bases and J 8 bases; nucleotides not matched to a gene: 9. CDR1 and CDR2 (germline): PRHDT, FYEKMQ (reference sequence). The CDR3 contains 15 residues. The CDR3 sequence: CASSFAGTGALGYTF. CDR3 DNA sequence: TGTGCCAGCAGCTTCGCCGGGACAGGGGCCTTAGGCTACACCTTC.

In DNA, the CDR3 is TGTGCCAGCAGTGAACTAGCGCATACTATTGAGCAGTTCTTC. It specifies CASSELAHTIEQFF. The chain carries TRBV6-1 and TRBJ2-1; D is possibly TRBD2 (6 bases). The CDR3 totals 14 residues. The germline CDR1 and CDR2 sequences are MNHNS and SASEGT. The V gene lost 2 bases and the J gene lost 9 bases, with 14 bases spanning the gap.

The chain carries TRBV5-4 and TRBJ1-2, with a weak D call TRBD1 (5 bases). Germline V gene data show CDR1 as SGHNT and CDR2 as YYREEE (reference sequence). The CDR3 loop spans 15 amino acids. V gave up 3 bases and J gave up 3 bases, with 15 bases separating them. CDR3 sequence: CASSSKAGWDYGYTF. As DNA, the CDR3 is TGTGCCAGCAGCTCTAAGGCAGGGTGGGACTATGGCTACACCTTC.

V is TRBV27 and J is TRBJ1-1; 8 bases agree with TRBD1. This CDR3 contains 16 residues. Losses at the gene ends were 2 bases for V and 2 bases for J; bases not matched to a gene: 7. Germline values: CDR1 MNHEY, CDR2 SMNVEV (reference sequence). Here the CDR3 DNA reads TGTGCCAGCAGTTTACTAGATACAGGGGGAAACACTGAAGCTTTCTTT. As protein: CASSLLDTGGNTEAFF.

The chain couples TRBV11-3 to TRBJ2-3, with D perhaps matching TRBD1 (7 bases). In germline, CDR1 is SGHNT, CDR2 YENEEA. The V end was cut by 0 bases, the J end by 3 bases, with 13 bases between. The CDR3 totals 16 residues. In nucleotides, the CDR3 is TGTGCCAGCAGCTTAGACCCAGGGGGAGGTACAGATACGCAGTATTTT. The encoded protein is CASSLDPGGGTDTQYF.

This chain links TRBV11-2 with TRBJ2-7; tentatively, D is TRBD1 (6 bases). The CDR3 consists of 16 residues. Germline V lookup: CDR1 SGHAT, CDR2 FQNNGV. The V end lost 2 bases, the J end lost 4 bases, and 18 bases lay between the germline ends. The CDR3 sequence is CASSLSLQGSGYEQYF. The CDR3 nucleotides are TGTGCCAGCAGCTTATCCTTACAGGGTTCTGGTTACGAGCAGTACTTC.

The J gene is TRBJ2-1, the V gene TRBV4-3; 8 nucleotides align to TRBD2. The CDR3 runs to 15 residues. Trimming removed 1 base from V and 7 bases from J; junction bases left unmatched: 6. Germline V gives CDR1 LGHNA, CDR2 YSLEER. CDR3 DNA: TGCGCCAGCAGCCAAGTCCCCGGGAGGGGGAATGAGCAGTTCTTC. Its translation is CASSQVPGRGNEQFF.

The CDR3, as DNA: TGTGCCAGCAGCTTATTCAGCGGAAAAGAGACCCAGTACTTC. It is translated as CASSLFSGKETQYF. The chain employs TRBV7-9 and TRBJ2-5; TRBD2 is a possible D gene (5 bases). This CDR3 has 14 residues. V lost 2 bases, J lost 3 bases, and 10 bases lay in between. Germline V CDR1 and CDR2: SEHNR, FQNEAQ (reference sequence).

The gene calls are TRBV7-2 and TRBJ1-5, with D maybe TRBD1 (6 bases). Germline CDR1 is SGHTA and CDR2 is FQGNSA. This CDR3 comprises 15 residues. Trimming took off 1 base at V and 6 bases at J, with 13 bases between the two ends. CDR3 residues: CASSLGAGESQPQHF. For the CDR3, the DNA is TGTGCCAGCAGCTTAGGGGCAGGGGAATCTCAGCCCCAGCATTTT.

The chain links TRBV20-1 to TRBJ1-1; D gene ambiguous. V was pared by 3 bases and J by 4 bases, with 6 bases between. CDR1 DFQATT and CDR2 SNEGSKA come from the germline V gene (reference sequence). The CDR3 has 11 amino acids. The CDR3 is CSAREVTEAFF. For the CDR3, the DNA is TGCAGTGCTAGGGAGGTCACTGAAGCTTTCTTT.

This sequence joins TRBV14 and TRBJ1-1; D may be TRBD1 (6 bases). The CDR3 totals 15 residues. Between the trimmed V and J ends, which lost 6 bases and 2 bases, there was a span of 16 bases. CDR1 is SGHDN, CDR2 FVKESK, per germline. The CDR3 region has the DNA TGTGCCAGCAGTCTTTGGGGGGGCCTAAACACTGAAGCTTTCTTT. Translation: CASSLWGGLNTEAFF.

The rearrangement joins TRBV13 to TRBJ2-6; D remains unclear. Between the trimmed V and J ends, which lost 9 bases and 0 bases, there was a span of 6 bases. CDR1 and CDR2 from the germline V gene are PRHDT and FYEKMQ (reference sequence). The CDR3 length is 13 residues. The CDR3 nucleotides are TGTGCCAGTCAAAACTCTGGGGCCAACGTCCTGACTTTC. It is translated as CASQNSGANVLTF.

Comment on this clone: The sample holds other DNA sequences that translate to the same CDR3. V is TRBV27 and J is TRBJ2-7; D possibly corresponds to TRBD2 (5 bases). V shed 8 bases and J shed 2 bases, with 16 bases lying between them. Germline-derived CDR1 and CDR2 are MNHEY and SMNVEV (reference sequence). The CDR3 runs to 14 residues. CDR3 residues: CASRAGRTTYEQYF. CDR3 nucleotide sequence: TGTGCCAGCCGCGCGGGCAGAACAACCTACGAGCAGTACTTC.

The CDR3 nucleotides read TGTGCCAGCACCCAGACAGGAGGACTAGAGACCCAGTACTTC. Protein: CASTQTGGLETQYF. This chain joins TRBV9 and TRBJ2-5; perhaps TRBD1 as D (6 bases). Germline CDR1 and CDR2: SGDLS and YYNGEE. This CDR3 spans 14 amino acids. The ends were cut back, 6 bases at V and 4 bases at J, with 16 bases in the middle. Based on the CDR3 plus reference TRBV9 and TRBJ2-5, the full variable domain is DSGVTQTPKHLITATGQRVTLRCSPRSGDLSVYWYQQSLDQGLQFLIQYYNGEERAKGNILERFSAQQFPDLHSELNLSSLELGDSALYFCASTQTGGLETQYFGPGTRLLVL.

The chain has TRBV7-9 and TRBJ2-2; 10 nucleotides agree with TRBD2. V gave up 1 base and J gave up 6 bases; unmatched junction bases: 5. Germline-derived CDR1 and CDR2 are SEHNR and FQNEAQ (reference sequence). This CDR3 has 16 residues. The CDR3 coding sequence is TGTGCCAGCAGCTTAGGGCTAGCGGGAGCCCCCGGGGAGCTGTTTTTT. Protein sequence: CASSLGLAGAPGELFF.

CDR3: CASSRDGTGFNQPQHF. The CDR3 bases are TGTGCCAGTAGTAGGGACGGGACAGGGTTCAATCAGCCCCAGCATTTT. V is TRBV19 and J is TRBJ1-5; 9 bases map to TRBD1. CDR3 size: 16 residues. From germline, CDR1 is LNHDA and CDR2 SQIVND (reference sequence). V shed 4 bases and J 3 bases; nucleotides not matched to a gene: 7.